The clone carrying this T cell receptor (beta chain) was recorded a few times. The antigen is unknown. This entry is derived from a study of T-cell reconstitution after alpha-beta-depleted transplantation in children. The CDR3 runs 13 residues. Germline-derived CDR1 and CDR2 are SGHNT and YYREEE (reference sequence). Between the trimmed V and J ends, which lost 1 base and 5 bases, there was a span of 6 bases. Study-wide results and limits: At one year after transplant, newly produced T cells mostly accounted for T-cell counts and diversity.

A TCRbeta library incorporating unique molecular identifiers was prepared. TCRdb reprocessed the PCR reads via MiXCR and lists one record per CDR3 protein. This sample has some 300,000 distinct CDR3 sequences; 6% to 10% occur once, and the top ten carry approximately 9%. The sequenced sample was peripheral blood, obtained 360 days after TCRalphabeta/CD19-depleted stem cell transplant. This sequence joins TRBV5-4 and TRBJ1-4; no firm D call. The sequence was collected from a female patient aged 2 to 10 who had a stem cell transplant for Fanconi anemia, so the T cells may come from the graft donor. CDR3 coding DNA: TGTGCCAGCAGCTTGCGTGAGAATGAAAAACTGTTTTTT. Translated: CASSLRENEKLFF.